Below are 22 T cell receptor beta chains sequenced from a single sample in a study of response to subunit inactivated influenza vaccine. TCRdb re-called the RT-PCR reads through MiXCR, storing one row per CDR3 protein. The table shows about 190,000 distinct CDR3 sequences, with roughly an eighth occurring only once. Sequencing was performed on CD8+ T cells sorted from PBMCs, taken roughly 5 days after vaccination. Every receptor here comes from a man between 45 and 60 years old who received an inactivated influenza vaccine.

The chain employs TRBV15 and TRBJ2-3; TRBD2 is a possible D gene (5 bases). The CDR3 has 13 residues. The germline V gene encodes CDR1 LNHNV and CDR2 YYDKDF (reference sequence). V lost 7 bases and J 6 bases, leaving 14 bases between the germline ends. This CDR3 is CATTGGSRDTQYF. The CDR3 DNA sequence: TGTGCCACCACCGGAGGTAGCAGGGATACGCAGTATTTT.

The chain uses TRBV15 and TRBJ2-5; D is possibly TRBD2 (6 bases). V was cut by 1 base and J by 4 bases, with 13 bases left in between. Germline V gene data show CDR1 as LNHNV and CDR2 as YYDKDF (reference sequence). This CDR3 has 15 residues. CDR3 amino acids: CATSRGESSVETQYF. DNA of the CDR3: TGTGCCACCAGCAGAGGGGAGTCTAGCGTAGAGACCCAGTACTTC.

The J gene is TRBJ2-2, the V gene TRBV12-3 or TRBV12-4, with D tentatively TRBD2 (6 bases). The CDR3 contains 12 residues. Deletions cut 5 bases from V and 15 bases from J, with 16 bases between. CDR3 amino acids: CASSVTSMGMFF. In DNA, the CDR3 is TGTGCCAGCAGTGTGACTAGTATGGGGATGTTTTTT.

The CDR3 is CSAERTGEAYEQYF. The CDR3 region has the DNA TGCAGTGCAGAGAGGACAGGGGAAGCCTACGAGCAGTACTTC. The J gene is TRBJ2-7, the V gene TRBV20-1, with TRBD1 matching 9 bases. Germline values: CDR1 DFQATT, CDR2 SNEGSKA (reference sequence). Trimming took 6 bases from V and 2 from J; bases not matched to a gene: 8. This CDR3 has 14 amino acids.

DNA of the CDR3: TGTGCCAGCATCCCGAGGGGGCGAATATACAATGAGCAGTTCTTC. The encoded protein is CASIPRGRIYNEQFF. This chain connects TRBV12-3 or TRBV12-4 to TRBJ2-1; 7 positions match TRBD1. J gave up 4 bases and V 7 bases, and 10 bases lay outside the gene matches. The CDR3 is 15 residues long.

The CDR3 here is CSARDLTGTSGGRTKEETQYF. The CDR3 DNA is TGCAGTGCTAGAGACCTCACCGGGACTAGCGGGGGGAGAACTAAAGAAGAGACCCAGTACTTC. The J gene is TRBJ2-5, the V gene TRBV20-1; 15 nucleotides align to TRBD2. Germline V lookup: CDR1 DFQATT, CDR2 SNEGSKA (reference sequence). This CDR3 is 21 amino acids long. V gave up 0 bases and J gave up 3 bases; unmatched junction bases: 17.

The V gene is TRBV6-1, the J gene TRBJ1-1; TRBD1 is a possible D gene (5 bases). The CDR3 extends over 14 amino acids. Deletions cut 6 bases from V and 4 bases from J, with 15 bases between. Germline V CDR1 and CDR2: MNHNS, SASEGT. CDR3 residues: CASRSTPGGTEAFF. In DNA form, the CDR3 reads TGTGCCAGCAGGTCCACACCGGGGGGCACTGAAGCTTTCTTT.

The chain carries TRBV11-2 and TRBJ2-7, with TRBD1 identical over 11 bases. Germline V gene lookup returns CDR1 SGHAT and CDR2 FQNNGV. CDR3 length: 15 residues. Unmatched junction bases numbered 6, after V lost 4 bases and J lost 4 bases. In DNA form, the CDR3 reads TGTGCCAGCAGCTCCAGGGACAGGGGGGTTTACGAGCAGTACTTC. Amino acid sequence: CASSSRDRGVYEQYF.

This clonotype was detected a few times. V is TRBV12-3 or TRBV12-4 and J is TRBJ2-7; TRBD2 aligns across 8 bases. With 4 bases clipped from V and 4 bases from J, the junction kept 9 bases outside the gene matches. CDR3 length equals 15 residues. The CDR3 DNA follows: TGTGCCAGCAGTTACACTAGCGGTCGAGGGTACGAGCAGTACTTC. This gives the protein CASSYTSGRGYEQYF.

This clonotype has ten or more counts. J is TRBJ1-1 and V is TRBV9; no definite D call. Germline lookup yields CDR1 SGDLS and CDR2 YYNGEE. The CDR3 covers 17 residues. V was shortened by 0 bases and J by 4 bases, with 19 bases between the two germline ends. The CDR3 sequence is CASSVGAKEIGGTEAFF. DNA of the CDR3: TGTGCCAGCAGCGTAGGGGCCAAGGAGATTGGAGGCACTGAAGCTTTCTTT.

The table lists this clonotype with a few counts. At one boundary the junction diverges from the germline segment, which might be a read error. This sequence joins TRBV10-2 and TRBJ2-2, with D unclear. CDR1 is WSHSY and CDR2 is SAAADI in the germline V gene. The CDR3 sequence is 12 residues long. The CDR3 DNA sequence: TGCGCCACCAGTCCCTACACCGGGGAGCTGTTTTTT. This translates into CATSPYTGELFF.

This clonotype was found a few times. The rearrangement uses TRBV4-1 and TRBJ2-7, with 7 bases that match TRBD1. The germline gives CDR1 MGHRA, CDR2 YSYEKL. With V trimmed by 2 bases and J by 1 base, 5 bases remained unmatched. The CDR3 has 15 amino acids. The CDR3 region has the DNA TGCGCCAGCAGCCAACCGGACAGGATGTCCTACGAGCAGTACTTC. Its translation is CASSQPDRMSYEQYF.

In DNA, the CDR3 is TGTGCCACCAGCAGAGATCTGCCCCAAACCCTCTCTGGGGCCAACGTCCTGACTTTC. It translates to CATSRDLPQTLSGANVLTF. The chain uses TRBV15 and TRBJ2-6; D uncertain. CDR1 is LNHNV and CDR2 is YYDKDF in the germline V gene (reference sequence). The CDR3 is made up of 19 amino acids. V lost 0 bases to trimming and J lost 0 bases, with 15 bases between them.

V usage is TRBV7-9 and J usage is TRBJ2-4, with unresolved D. Germline lookup yields CDR1 SEHNR and CDR2 FQNEAQ (reference sequence). This CDR3 spans 15 amino acids. The V gene lost 1 base and the J gene lost 0 bases, with 7 bases spanning the gap. CDR3: CASSLVSLAKNIQYF. The CDR3 DNA reads TGTGCCAGCAGCTTAGTTTCTCTAGCCAAAAACATTCAGTACTTC.

This clonotype has more than one count but fewer than ten. J is TRBJ2-4 and V is TRBV12-3 or TRBV12-4; 7 bases are a match to TRBD1. The length of the CDR3 is 16 residues. Unmatched junction bases numbered 10, after V lost 4 bases and J lost 4 bases. CDR3 protein: CASSYGTEGVKNIQYF. CDR3 in DNA: TGTGCCAGCAGTTACGGGACAGAGGGTGTTAAAAACATTCAGTACTTC.

This clonotype was counted between two and nine times. The chain links TRBV24-1 to TRBJ2-1; D call uncertain. V shed 9 bases and J shed 0 bases, with 11 bases lying between them. The CDR3 is made up of 14 amino acids. CDR1 and CDR2 from the germline V gene are KGHDR and SFDVKD. CDR3 protein: CATSDWSSYNEQFF. CDR3 in DNA: TGTGCCACCTCAGACTGGAGCTCCTACAATGAGCAGTTCTTC.

This clonotype was picked up a small number of times. V is TRBV7-9 and J is TRBJ2-7, with D tentatively TRBD1 (6 bases). The ends were cut back, 4 bases at V and 2 bases at J, with 12 bases in the middle. CDR1 is SEHNR, CDR2 FQNEAQ, per germline (reference sequence). The CDR3 totals 14 residues. The CDR3 sequence is CASSYPGQPYEQYF. DNA for the CDR3: TGTGCCAGCAGCTATCCGGGACAACCCTACGAGCAGTACTTC.

The chain employs TRBV7-9 and TRBJ2-7; D might be TRBD1 (6 bases). Germline-derived CDR1 and CDR2 are SEHNR and FQNEAQ (reference sequence). This CDR3 region has 12 residues. V dropped 5 bases and J dropped 3 bases, with 8 bases sitting between them. CDR3: CASSGTHYEQYF. As DNA, the CDR3 is TGTGCCAGCAGCGGGACACACTACGAGCAGTACTTC.

This clonotype was picked up many times. This sequence joins TRBV20-1 and TRBJ2-1; 9 positions match TRBD1. CDR1 DFQATT and CDR2 SNEGSKA come from the germline V gene (reference sequence). V lost 6 bases, J lost 2 bases, and 17 bases stayed unmatched. The CDR3 runs 18 residues. The CDR3 protein is CSATPGTGWPPPYNEQFF. The CDR3 DNA reads TGCAGTGCCACTCCCGGGACAGGGTGGCCTCCACCCTACAATGAGCAGTTCTTC.

The chain joins TRBV10-3 to TRBJ1-2; D possibly corresponds to TRBD1 (6 bases). Germline CDR1 is ENHRY and CDR2 is SYGVKD. V was trimmed by 7 bases and J by 6 bases, leaving 9 bases between them. This CDR3 comprises 11 residues. CDR3 residues: CAITGGHGYTF. The CDR3 DNA reads as TGTGCCATCACGGGGGGCCATGGCTACACCTTC.

CDR3 region: CASSLVWASNQPQHF. DNA of the CDR3: TGTGCCAGCAGTTTGGTTTGGGCTAGCAATCAGCCCCAGCATTTT. The chain combines TRBV12-3 or TRBV12-4 with TRBJ1-5, with D unresolved. V was shortened by 3 bases and J by 0 bases, with 9 bases between the two germline ends. The CDR3 contains 15 residues.

V usage is TRBV30 and J usage is TRBJ2-2; D gene ambiguous. Per germline, CDR1 GTSNPN and CDR2 SVGIG (reference sequence). The CDR3 has 12 amino acids. The V gene lost 3 bases and the J gene lost 4 bases, with 6 bases spanning the gap. CDR3 sequence: CAWSATTGELFF. CDR3 bases: TGTGCCTGGAGCGCAACCACCGGGGAGCTGTTTTTT.